What follows describes a single T cell receptor beta chain. Trimming cost V 7 bases and J 5 bases; bases outside gene matches: 4. Germline V gives CDR1 MDHEN, CDR2 SYDVKM. The CDR3 has 12 residues. This sample stems from a study of blood T cell repertoires in COVID-19. TCRdb's copy holds only in-frame clones and misses some; the assay was immunoSEQ multiplex PCR. The sample contains fewer than 85,000 clones, more than 75% of which appear only once. Sequenced sample: peripheral blood. The sequence was collected from a human donor in a cohort sampled during active COVID-19. The chain recombines TRBV28 with TRBJ2-7; 8 bases agree with TRBD1. The CDR3 loop reads CASTTGGHEQYF. CDR3 sequence (DNA): TGTGCCAGCACCACAGGGGGGCACGAGCAGTACTTC.